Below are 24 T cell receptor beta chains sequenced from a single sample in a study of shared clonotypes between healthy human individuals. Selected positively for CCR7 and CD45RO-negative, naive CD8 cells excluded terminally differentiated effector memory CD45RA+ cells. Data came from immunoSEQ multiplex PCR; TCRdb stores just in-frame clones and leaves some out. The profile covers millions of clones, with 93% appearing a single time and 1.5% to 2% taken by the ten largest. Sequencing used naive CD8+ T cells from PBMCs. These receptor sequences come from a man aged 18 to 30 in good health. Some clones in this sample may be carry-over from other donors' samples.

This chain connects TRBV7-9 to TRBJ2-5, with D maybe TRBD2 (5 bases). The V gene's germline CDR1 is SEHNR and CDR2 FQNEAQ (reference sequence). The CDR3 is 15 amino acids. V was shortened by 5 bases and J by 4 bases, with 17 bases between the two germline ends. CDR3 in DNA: TGTGCCAGCAGCCCCCATAGCGATCTGAGAGAGACCCAGTACTTC. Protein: CASSPHSDLRETQYF.

CDR3 coding DNA: TGTGCCAGCAGCTTAGCGGGAGGGCCCGGGCATGAGCAGTTCTTC. This codes for CASSLAGGPGHEQFF. This chain joins TRBV7-6 and TRBJ2-1; 7 nucleotides agree with TRBD2. CDR3 size: 15 residues. Germline lookup yields CDR1 SGHVS and CDR2 FNYEAQ. V lost 0 bases, J lost 8 bases, and 7 bases stayed unmatched. Combining the CDR3 with reference TRBV7-6 and TRBJ2-1 gives the whole variable domain GAGVSQSPRYKVTKRGQDVALRCDPISGHVSLYWYRQALGQGPEFLTYFNYEAQQDKSGLPNDRFSAERPEGSISTLTIQRTEQRDSAMYRCASSLAGGPGHEQFFGPGTRLTVL.

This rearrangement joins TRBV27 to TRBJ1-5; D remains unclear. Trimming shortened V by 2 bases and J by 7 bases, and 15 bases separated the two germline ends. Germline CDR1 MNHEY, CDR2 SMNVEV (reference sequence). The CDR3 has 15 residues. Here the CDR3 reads CASSLKDGTNQPQHF. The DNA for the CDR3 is TGTGCCAGCAGTTTAAAAGACGGAACGAACCAGCCCCAGCATTTT.

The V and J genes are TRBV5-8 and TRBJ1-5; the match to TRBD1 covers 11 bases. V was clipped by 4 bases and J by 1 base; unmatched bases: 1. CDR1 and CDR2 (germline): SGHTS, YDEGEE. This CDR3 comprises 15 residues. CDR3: CASSRTGGSNQPQHF. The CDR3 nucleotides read TGTGCCAGCAGCCGGACAGGGGGCAGCAATCAGCCCCAGCATTTT. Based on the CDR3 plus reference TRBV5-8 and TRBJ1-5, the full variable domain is EAGVTQSPTHLIKTRGQQATLRCSPISGHTSVYWYQQALGLGLQFLLWYDEGEERNRGNFPPRFSGRQFPNYSSELNVNALELEDSALYLCASSRTGGSNQPQHFGDGTRLSIL.

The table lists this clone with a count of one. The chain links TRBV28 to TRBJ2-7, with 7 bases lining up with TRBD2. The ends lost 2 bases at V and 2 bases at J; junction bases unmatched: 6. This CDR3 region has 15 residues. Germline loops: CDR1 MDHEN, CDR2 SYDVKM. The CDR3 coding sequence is TGTGCCAGCAGTTTACCTGCTAGCGGAACCTACGAGCAGTACTTC. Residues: CASSLPASGTYEQYF.

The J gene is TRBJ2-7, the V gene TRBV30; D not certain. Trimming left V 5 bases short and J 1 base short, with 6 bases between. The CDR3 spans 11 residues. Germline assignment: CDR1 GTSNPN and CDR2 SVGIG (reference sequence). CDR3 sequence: CAWAVSYEQYF. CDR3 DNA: TGTGCCTGGGCGGTATCCTACGAGCAGTACTTC.

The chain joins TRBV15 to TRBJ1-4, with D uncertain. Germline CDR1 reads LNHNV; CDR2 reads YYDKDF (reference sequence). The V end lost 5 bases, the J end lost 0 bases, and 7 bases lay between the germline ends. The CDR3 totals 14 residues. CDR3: CATSLAATNEKLFF. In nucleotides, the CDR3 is TGTGCCACCAGCCTAGCGGCAACTAATGAAAAACTGTTTTTT.

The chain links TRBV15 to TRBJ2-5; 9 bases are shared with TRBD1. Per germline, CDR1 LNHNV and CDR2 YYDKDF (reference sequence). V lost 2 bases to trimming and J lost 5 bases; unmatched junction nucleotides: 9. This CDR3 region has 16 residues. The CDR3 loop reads CATSRNDRGSWETQYF. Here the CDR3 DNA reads TGTGCCACCAGCAGAAACGACAGGGGGAGTTGGGAGACCCAGTACTTC.

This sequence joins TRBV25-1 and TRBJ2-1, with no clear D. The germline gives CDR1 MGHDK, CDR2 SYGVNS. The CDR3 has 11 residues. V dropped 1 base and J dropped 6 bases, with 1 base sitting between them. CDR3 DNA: TGTGCCAGCAGTGAATTCAATGAGCAGTTCTTC. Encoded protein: CASSEFNEQFF.

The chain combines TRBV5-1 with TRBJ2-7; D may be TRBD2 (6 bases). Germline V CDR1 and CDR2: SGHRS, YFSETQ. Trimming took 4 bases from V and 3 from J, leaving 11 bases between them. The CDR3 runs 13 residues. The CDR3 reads CASSPGTLYEQYF. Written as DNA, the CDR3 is TGCGCCAGCAGCCCAGGGACTCTCTACGAGCAGTACTTC.

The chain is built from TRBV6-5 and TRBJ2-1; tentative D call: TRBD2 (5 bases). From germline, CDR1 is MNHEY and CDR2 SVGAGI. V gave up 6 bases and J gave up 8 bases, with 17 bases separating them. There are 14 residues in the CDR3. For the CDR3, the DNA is TGTGCCAGCAGGGTGGACTTAGGAAGGGATGAGCAGTTCTTC. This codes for CASRVDLGRDEQFF.

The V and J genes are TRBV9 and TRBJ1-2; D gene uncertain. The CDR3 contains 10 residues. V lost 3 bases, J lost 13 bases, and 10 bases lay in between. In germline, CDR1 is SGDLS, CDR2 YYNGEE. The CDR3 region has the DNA TGTGCCAGCAGCGCAGACCGGGCCACCTTC. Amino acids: CASSADRATF.

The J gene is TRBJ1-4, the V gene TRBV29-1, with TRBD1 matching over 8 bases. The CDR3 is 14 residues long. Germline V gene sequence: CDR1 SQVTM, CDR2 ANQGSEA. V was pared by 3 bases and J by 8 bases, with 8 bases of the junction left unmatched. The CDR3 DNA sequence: TGCAGCGTTGAGGCCGGGACAGGAGGCGAAAAACTGTTTTTT. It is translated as CSVEAGTGGEKLFF.

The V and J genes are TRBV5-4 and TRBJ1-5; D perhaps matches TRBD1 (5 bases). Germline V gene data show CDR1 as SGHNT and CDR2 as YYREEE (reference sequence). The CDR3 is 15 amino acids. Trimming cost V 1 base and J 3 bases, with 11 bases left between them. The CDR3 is CASSLSPGSNQPQHF. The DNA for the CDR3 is TGTGCCAGCAGCTTGTCTCCAGGGTCCAATCAGCCCCAGCATTTT.

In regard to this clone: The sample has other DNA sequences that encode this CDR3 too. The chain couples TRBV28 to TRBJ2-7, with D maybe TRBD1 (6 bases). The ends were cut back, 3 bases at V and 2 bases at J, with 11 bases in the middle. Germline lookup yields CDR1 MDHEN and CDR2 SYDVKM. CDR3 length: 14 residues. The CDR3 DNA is TGTGCCAGCAGTTTTTCGGGACAAACCTACGAGCAGTACTTC. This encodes CASSFSGQTYEQYF.

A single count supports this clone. The CDR3 DNA is TGCGCCAGCAGCCAAGACCCAGGGGTGGGGGAGACCCAGTACTTC. Translated, it gives CASSQDPGVGETQYF. The chain combines TRBV4-1 with TRBJ2-5; maybe TRBD1 (6 bases). This CDR3 comprises 15 residues. V was trimmed by 0 bases and J by 5 bases, leaving 13 bases between them. CDR1 MGHRA and CDR2 YSYEKL come from the germline V gene.

CDR3 in amino acids: CSASGSGGFF. The CDR3 DNA sequence: TGCAGCGCCTCGGGAAGCGGTGGGTTCTTC. The chain recombines TRBV29-1 with TRBJ2-1; weak D call: TRBD2 (5 bases). The CDR3 spans 10 residues. V lost 7 bases and J 15 bases, leaving 16 bases between the germline ends. The germline gives CDR1 SQVTM, CDR2 ANQGSEA.

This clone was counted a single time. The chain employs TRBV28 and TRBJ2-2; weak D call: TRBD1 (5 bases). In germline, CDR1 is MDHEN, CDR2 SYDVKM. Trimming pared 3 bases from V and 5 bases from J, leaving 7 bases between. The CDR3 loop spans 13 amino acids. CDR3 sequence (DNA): TGTGCCAGCAGTTTTAGGACAACCGGGGAGCTGTTTTTT. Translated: CASSFRTTGELFF.

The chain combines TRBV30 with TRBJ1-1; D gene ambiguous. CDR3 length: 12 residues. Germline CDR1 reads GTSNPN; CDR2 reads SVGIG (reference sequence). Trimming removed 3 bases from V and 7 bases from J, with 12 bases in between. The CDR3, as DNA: TGTGCCTGGAGCGCCCCTCCAGGTGAAGCTTTCTTT. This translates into CAWSAPPGEAFF. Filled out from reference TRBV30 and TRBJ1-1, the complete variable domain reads SQTIHQWPATLVQPVGSPLSLECTVEGTSNPNLYWYRQAAGRGLQLLFYSVGIGQISSEVPQNLSASRPQDRQFILSSKKLLLSDSGFYLCAWSAPPGEAFFGQGTRLTVV.

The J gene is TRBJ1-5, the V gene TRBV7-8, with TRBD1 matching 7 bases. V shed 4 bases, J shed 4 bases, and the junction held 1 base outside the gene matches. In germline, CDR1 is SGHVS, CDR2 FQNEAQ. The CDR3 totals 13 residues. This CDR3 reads CASSSGGNQPQHF. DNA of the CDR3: TGTGCCAGCAGCTCAGGGGGGAATCAGCCCCAGCATTTT.

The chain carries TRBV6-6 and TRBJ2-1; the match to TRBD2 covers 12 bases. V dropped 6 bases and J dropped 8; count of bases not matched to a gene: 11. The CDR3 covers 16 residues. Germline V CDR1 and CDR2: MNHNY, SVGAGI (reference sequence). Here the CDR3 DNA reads TGTGCCAGCAGACCCGGACTAGCGGGACTGGTGGATGAGCAGTTCTTC. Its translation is CASRPGLAGLVDEQFF.

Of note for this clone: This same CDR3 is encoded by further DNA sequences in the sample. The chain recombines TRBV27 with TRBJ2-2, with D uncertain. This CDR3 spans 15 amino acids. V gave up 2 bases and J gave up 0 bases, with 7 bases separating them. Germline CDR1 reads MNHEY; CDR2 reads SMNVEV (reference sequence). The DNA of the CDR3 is TGTGCCAGCAGTTTAGACCGCGCGAACACCGGGGAGCTGTTTTTT. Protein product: CASSLDRANTGELFF.

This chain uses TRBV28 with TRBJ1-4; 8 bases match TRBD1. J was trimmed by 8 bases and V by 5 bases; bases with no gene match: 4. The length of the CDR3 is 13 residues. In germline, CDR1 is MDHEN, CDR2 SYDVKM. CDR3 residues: CASSLGQGEKLFF. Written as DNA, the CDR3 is TGTGCCAGCAGTCTCGGACAGGGCGAAAAACTGTTTTTT.

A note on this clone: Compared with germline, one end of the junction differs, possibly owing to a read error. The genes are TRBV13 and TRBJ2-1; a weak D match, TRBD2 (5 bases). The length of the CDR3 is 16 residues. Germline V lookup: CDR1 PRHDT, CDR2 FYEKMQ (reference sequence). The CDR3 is CASSLGLERTYKEQFF. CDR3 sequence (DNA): TGTGCCAGCAGCTTAGGCCTAGAGCGGACCTACAAAGAGCAGTTCTTC. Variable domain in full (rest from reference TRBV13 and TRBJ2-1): AAGVIQSPRHLIKEKRETATLKCYPIPRHDTVYWYQQGPGQDPQFLISFYEKMQSDKGSIPDRFSAQQFSDYHSELNMSSLELGDSALYFCASSLGLERTYKEQFFGPGTRLTVL.